One sample yielded the 19 T cell receptor beta chains listed below, sequenced in a study of T cells in Graves' hyperthyroidism and ophthalmopathy. Amplification of TCR beta CDR3 regions was performed using RNA transcripts as template. First-round RT-PCR of the TCR CDR3 relied on the HTBI primer set. TCRdb ran MiXCR on the multiplex PCR reads and lists one entry per CDR3 protein. This sample has hundreds of thousands of distinct CDR3 sequences, with less than 45% found just once. The sequenced sample was peripheral blood or thyroid tissue (not recorded which). The receptors come from an adult man with Graves' disease, either hyperthyroidism or ophthalmopathy (not recorded which).

The chain carries TRBV7-2 and TRBJ2-4; TRBD2 might be the D (6 bases). Germline V CDR1 and CDR2: SGHTA, FQGNSA. This CDR3 is built from 13 residues. Trimming removed 6 bases from V and 10 bases from J, with 16 bases in between. This CDR3 reads CASSRSDRGIQYF. The CDR3 DNA is TGTGCCAGCAGTCGATCCGATCGGGGGATTCAGTACTTC.

The chain carries TRBV6-1 and TRBJ1-2; unclear D gene. The CDR3 extends over 15 amino acids. V dropped 6 bases and J dropped 11 bases, with 25 bases sitting between them. Looked up from germline, CDR1 is MNHNS and CDR2 is SASEGT. The CDR3 nucleotides are TGTGCCAGCAGAACAAGACCGGGTTCTACATATTTGTACACCTTC. Translation gives CASRTRPGSTYLYTF.

In its sample, this clonotype was seen once. The junction does not match germline at one end; this may be a read error. The chain uses TRBV12-3 or TRBV12-4 and TRBJ1-3; TRBD1 matches 7 bases. The CDR3 loop spans 15 amino acids. The CDR3 coding sequence is TGTGCCAGCAGGCCCCAGGGGGACGGTGGAGACACCATATATTTT. Translation gives CASRPQGDGGDTIYF.

This rearrangement joins TRBV20-1 to TRBJ1-1; D is unresolved. V lost 4 bases and J 4 bases, leaving 16 bases between the germline ends. Germline CDR1 reads DFQATT; CDR2 reads SNEGSKA (reference sequence). This CDR3 has 14 residues. CDR3 sequence: CSAKLRALATEAFF. DNA of the CDR3: TGCAGTGCTAAGCTAAGGGCTTTGGCCACTGAAGCTTTCTTT.

The V and J genes are TRBV20-1 and TRBJ2-7; D is unresolved. V was trimmed by 1 base and J by 0 bases, leaving 10 bases between them. This CDR3 is 14 amino acids long. Germline loops: CDR1 DFQATT, CDR2 SNEGSKA (reference sequence). The CDR3 spells CSARVTITSYEQYF. CDR3 DNA: TGCAGTGCTAGAGTAACTATTACCTCCTACGAGCAGTACTTC.

To note about this clonotype: Its ends do not fully match the called genes, so a read error is possible. The J gene is TRBJ1-6, the V gene TRBV7-2; a weak D match, TRBD1 (5 bases). Germline V lookup: CDR1 SGHTA, CDR2 FQGNSA. The CDR3 has 16 amino acids. CDR3 in amino acids: CASSQGTGVNNSPLHF. In nucleotides, the CDR3 is TGCGCCAGCAGCCAAGGGACGGGAGTTAATAATTCACCCCTCCACTTT.

Comments on this clonotype: This may arise from a read error, as a much more abundant clone is one base away. The CDR3 end shows no conserved phenylalanine or tryptophan, and so a read error is likely. The chain has TRBV20-1 and TRBJ2-7, with D possibly matching TRBD2 (6 bases). This CDR3 is built from 16 residues. The V and J ends lost 0 bases and 3 bases respectively, with 18 bases between them. CDR1 and CDR2 from the germline V gene are DFQATT and SNEGSKA (reference sequence). The CDR3 is CSARDPRGTLGYEQYY. CDR3 DNA sequence: TGCAGTGCTAGAGATCCACGGGGGACGCTCGGCTACGAGCAGTACTAC.

In this sample, this clonotype turned up many times. The chain joins TRBV7-6 to TRBJ2-7; 7 positions agree with TRBD2. Germline values: CDR1 SGHVS, CDR2 FNYEAQ. The ends lost 4 bases at V and 7 bases at J; junction bases unmatched: 10. This CDR3 contains 14 residues. In DNA, the CDR3 is TGTGCCAGCAGCTCAACTAGCGTGCCAGGAGAGCAGTACTTC. Protein product: CASSSTSVPGEQYF.

The genes are TRBV7-9 and TRBJ1-2; D remains ambiguous. The CDR3 consists of 15 residues. V gave up 5 bases and J gave up 7 bases, with 20 bases separating them. Germline V lookup: CDR1 SEHNR, CDR2 FQNEAQ (reference sequence). The CDR3, as DNA: TGTGCCAGCAGCCACCCCAGTAGGGTTGATGTTGGCTACACCTTC. It translates to CASSHPSRVDVGYTF.

This clonotype came up many times. This sequence joins TRBV2 and TRBJ1-1, with D uncertain. The CDR3 runs 10 residues. In germline, CDR1 is SNHLY, CDR2 FYNNEI. V was trimmed by 4 bases and J by 11 bases, leaving 8 bases between them. The chain's CDR3 is CASSAGIAFF. The CDR3 region has the DNA TGTGCCAGCAGTGCCGGGATCGCTTTCTTT.

This rearrangement joins TRBV7-9 to TRBJ1-5, with a weak D call TRBD1 (6 bases). V was pared by 5 bases and J by 11 bases, with 19 bases between. Germline loops: CDR1 SEHNR, CDR2 FQNEAQ (reference sequence). The CDR3 contains 14 residues. The CDR3 DNA sequence: TGTGCCAGCAGCCTACTGGGGGGCCAAGAGACCCAGCATTTT. This gives the protein CASSLLGGQETQHF.

The chain links TRBV7-9 to TRBJ2-7; 7 nucleotides match TRBD1. This CDR3 is 15 amino acids long. The V gene's germline CDR1 is SEHNR and CDR2 FQNEAQ (reference sequence). The ends lost 6 bases at V and 3 bases at J; junction bases unmatched: 11. CDR3 residues: CASSGLNRGNYEQYF. The CDR3 bases are TGTGCCAGCAGTGGCCTGAACAGGGGTAACTACGAGCAGTACTTC.

This clonotype was seen a handful of times. The rearrangement joins TRBV12-3 or TRBV12-4 to TRBJ1-6; D call uncertain. The CDR3 runs to 15 residues. The V end lost 2 bases, the J end lost 10 bases, and 15 bases lay between the germline ends. The CDR3 bases are TGTGCCAGCAGTTTAACGGGGAGTACAGACTCACCCCTCCACTTT. Translation gives CASSLTGSTDSPLHF.

This clonotype has a count of ten or more. The chain has TRBV29-1 and TRBJ1-5; 9 positions agree with TRBD1. The CDR3 totals 14 residues. V gave up 6 bases and J gave up 3 bases; unmatched junction bases: 6. Germline CDR1 SQVTM, CDR2 ANQGSEA. The CDR3 bases are TGCAGCGTCGCGGACAGGGGCAACAATCAGCCCCAGCATTTT. It specifies CSVADRGNNQPQHF. Complete variable domain (other parts from reference TRBV29-1 and TRBJ1-5): SAVISQKPSRDICQRGTSLTIQCQVDSQVTMMFWYRQQPGQSLTLIATANQGSEATYESGFVIDKFPISRPNLTFSTLTVSNMSPEDSSIYLCSVADRGNNQPQHFGDGTRLSIL.

This chain joins TRBV9 and TRBJ1-2; D unclear. The germline V gene has CDR1 SGDLS and CDR2 YYNGEE. Trimming took 4 bases from V and 6 from J, leaving 22 bases between them. CDR3 length equals 16 residues. The CDR3 bases are TGTGCCAGCAGCCCGATGGGTGCCAACGCGCTAAATGGCTACACCTTC. Translating gives CASSPMGANALNGYTF.

This chain links TRBV10-3 with TRBJ2-7; 13 nucleotides match TRBD2. The CDR3 is made up of 13 amino acids. CDR1 and CDR2 (germline): ENHRY, SYGVKD. V shed 9 bases and J 7 bases; nucleotides not matched to a gene: 6. CDR3 coding DNA: TGTGCCATAGGGACTAGCGGGACATCAGAGCAGTACTTC. Translated: CAIGTSGTSEQYF.

As to this clonotype: This may be a read error, as it is one base from a much larger clone. The chain has TRBV5-8 and TRBJ1-2; D not resolved. CDR3 length: 13 residues. CDR1 and CDR2 from the germline V gene are SGHTS and YDEGEE. The V gene lost 6 bases and the J gene lost 1 base, with 10 bases spanning the gap. The CDR3 region has the DNA TGTGCCAGCACAGACGGTTTTAACTATGGCTACACCTTC. This translates into CASTDGFNYGYTF.

This clonotype came up a few times. This chain links TRBV20-1 with TRBJ1-1; the D gene is possibly TRBD1 (5 bases). This CDR3 has 16 amino acids. V was pared by 1 base and J by 4 bases, with 19 bases between. Germline CDR1 is DFQATT and CDR2 is SNEGSKA (reference sequence). CDR3 amino acids: CSARVRQTKRGTEAFF. The CDR3 bases are TGCAGTGCTAGAGTCAGACAGACCAAGAGGGGCACTGAAGCTTTCTTT.

In this sample, this clonotype turned up many times. The chain recombines TRBV7-2 with TRBJ1-1, with a tentative D call TRBD1 (5 bases). The CDR3 contains 14 residues. From germline, CDR1 is SGHTA and CDR2 FQGNSA. Trimming pared 3 bases from V and 7 bases from J, leaving 15 bases between. This chain's CDR3 is CASSFRPLGDEAFF. The CDR3 region has the DNA TGTGCCAGCAGCTTTCGCCCCCTGGGGGATGAAGCTTTCTTT. Full variable domain (missing parts from reference TRBV7-2 and TRBJ1-1): GAGVSQSPSNKVTEKGKDVELRCDPISGHTALYWYRQSLGQGLEFLIYFQGNSAPDKSGLPSDRFSAERTGGSVSTLTIQRTQQEDSAVYLCASSFRPLGDEAFFGQGTRLTVV.